One and the same sample provided the 18 T cell receptor beta chains below, sequenced in a study of blood T cell repertoires in COVID-19. TCRdb keeps only in-frame clones here, not all; method: immunoSEQ multiplex PCR. The sample contains 200,000 to 250,000 clones, approximately 89% of which appear only once. The sample taken for sequencing was PBMCs or T cells enriched from blood (not recorded which). The origin of the receptors is a woman aged 25 to 39 who had been exposed to COVID-19.

This chain uses TRBV5-4 with TRBJ1-1; 8 bases agree with TRBD1. The CDR3 extends over 19 amino acids. The V gene end was trimmed by 0 bases and the J gene end by 4 bases; junction bases not matched to a gene: 17. CDR1 and CDR2 (germline): SGHNT, YYREEE (reference sequence). The CDR3 coding sequence is TGTGCCAGCAGCTTGGGAGGTGGGCAGGGGGCGCGTTTTGGCACTGAAGCTTTCTTT. Its protein product is CASSLGGGQGARFGTEAFF.

The chain links TRBV2 to TRBJ1-5, with D unresolved. Germline lookup yields CDR1 SNHLY and CDR2 FYNNEI. CDR3 length: 15 amino acids. Trimming stripped 7 bases from V and 0 bases from J, with 13 bases between. CDR3 amino acids: CASNPVRNSNQPQHF. DNA of the CDR3: TGTGCCAGCAACCCCGTGCGGAATAGCAATCAGCCCCAGCATTTT.

The chain is built from TRBV5-6 and TRBJ2-4; D is unclear. The CDR3 totals 15 residues. Trimming left V 1 base short and J 4 bases short, with 12 bases between. Germline assignment: CDR1 SGHDT and CDR2 YYEEEE. CDR3 DNA sequence: TGTGCCAGCAGCTTGTACGTCAACTTTAAAAACATTCAGTACTTC. Translation: CASSLYVNFKNIQYF. Variable domain in full (rest from reference TRBV5-6 and TRBJ2-4): DAGVTQSPTHLIKTRGQQVTLRCSPKSGHDTVSWYQQALGQGPQFIFQYYEEEERQRGNFPDRFSGHQFPNYSSELNVNALLLGDSALYLCASSLYVNFKNIQYFGAGTRLSVL.

The rearrangement links TRBV6-1 to TRBJ2-5; 15 positions match TRBD2. V trimming: 3 bases; J trimming: 2 bases; junction bases outside the gene matches: 1. The V gene's germline CDR1 is MNHNS and CDR2 SASEGT. The CDR3 extends over 16 amino acids. The CDR3 nucleotides read TGTGCCAGCAGTGAGGGACTAGCGGGAGGACAAGAGACCCAGTACTTC. Its translation is CASSEGLAGGQETQYF.

The chain employs TRBV12-5 and TRBJ1-5; 9 nucleotides match TRBD1. The CDR3 has 16 amino acids. Germline V gene lookup returns CDR1 LGHNT and CDR2 FRNRAP. Trimming removed 0 bases from V and 6 bases from J; junction bases left unmatched: 6. The chain's CDR3 is CASGLVLGQGSQPQHF. The CDR3 DNA reads TGTGCTAGTGGTTTGGTTTTGGGACAGGGCAGTCAGCCCCAGCATTTT.

This chain connects TRBV6-1 to TRBJ1-5, with D possibly TRBD1 on 5 matching bases. Germline CDR1 is MNHNS and CDR2 is SASEGT. There are 13 residues in the CDR3. Trimming took 3 bases from V and 6 from J, leaving 9 bases between them. CDR3 region: CASSDREAQPQHF. The CDR3 DNA is TGTGCCAGCAGTGACAGGGAGGCTCAGCCCCAGCATTTT.

The chain joins TRBV30 to TRBJ2-1; TRBD2 matches 12 bases. CDR1 and CDR2 (germline): GTSNPN, SVGIG (reference sequence). The CDR3 runs to 13 residues. The J segment lost 9 bases and the V segment lost 3 bases, leaving 3 bases of the junction unmatched. CDR3 in amino acids: CAWSGLAGSEQFF. The DNA for the CDR3 is TGTGCCTGGAGCGGACTAGCGGGATCTGAGCAGTTCTTC.

This clone has a single count. The chain joins TRBV14 to TRBJ1-2; 10 nucleotides agree with TRBD1. This CDR3 contains 17 residues. CDR1 is SGHDN, CDR2 FVKESK, per germline. The V and J ends lost 6 bases and 0 bases, in that order; junction bases with no gene match: 10. CDR3 protein: CASRRSPGQGANYGYTF. The CDR3 coding sequence is TGTGCCAGCAGAAGATCCCCTGGACAGGGGGCTAACTATGGCTACACCTTC.

The genes are TRBV19 and TRBJ2-3; D may be TRBD1 (6 bases). The CDR3 has 16 residues. V lost 5 bases, J lost 4 bases, and 19 bases lay in between. CDR1 LNHDA and CDR2 SQIVND come from the germline V gene (reference sequence). The CDR3 is CASSPGPRQVADTQYF. Here the CDR3 DNA reads TGTGCCAGTAGTCCAGGCCCCCGACAGGTGGCAGATACGCAGTATTTT.

V and J are TRBV7-2 and TRBJ2-1; 9 bases agree with TRBD2. Germline assignment: CDR1 SGHTA and CDR2 FQGNSA. The CDR3 is made up of 16 amino acids. V shed 4 bases, J shed 6 bases, and the junction held 10 bases outside the gene matches. CDR3 amino acids: CASSSQVTSGRNEQFF. The CDR3 nucleotides read TGTGCCAGCAGCTCCCAGGTGACTAGCGGACGCAATGAGCAGTTCTTC.

This clone has only one observation. The rearrangement links TRBV4-1 to TRBJ2-7; D not resolved. V dropped 2 bases and J dropped 3 bases, with 11 bases sitting between them. The CDR3 is made up of 14 amino acids. The germline V gene encodes CDR1 MGHRA and CDR2 YSYEKL. The CDR3, as DNA: TGCGCCAGCAGCCAAATTTTTAGCAACTACGAGCAGTACTTC. Its translation is CASSQIFSNYEQYF.

This clone was observed a single time. The chain carries TRBV7-9 and TRBJ2-7; TRBD2 is a possible D gene (6 bases). Per the germline V gene, CDR1 is SEHNR and CDR2 is FQNEAQ (reference sequence). V was trimmed by 5 bases and J by 0 bases, leaving 26 bases between them. The CDR3 length is 19 residues. CDR3 sequence: CASSAKLKPGTGSSYEQYF. CDR3 sequence (DNA): TGTGCCAGCAGCGCCAAACTTAAACCCGGGACTGGGAGCTCCTACGAGCAGTACTTC.

This rearrangement joins TRBV29-1 to TRBJ2-7; D possibly corresponds to TRBD1 (6 bases). V was cut by 7 bases and J by 6 bases, with 19 bases left in between. From germline, CDR1 is SQVTM and CDR2 ANQGSEA. This CDR3 is 13 amino acids long. CDR3 DNA sequence: TGCAGCGGGGCAGGAACAGGGATAGGCGAGCAGTACTTC. Amino acids: CSGAGTGIGEQYF.

This clone was picked up one time. The chain has TRBV6-1 and TRBJ2-2, with 8 bases fitting TRBD1. CDR3 length: 16 residues. V lost 2 bases and J lost 5; bases outside the gene matches: 7. Germline CDR1 MNHNS, CDR2 SASEGT. In DNA, the CDR3 is TGTGCCAGCAGTGAACACAGGGGGGCGGGGACCGGGGAGCTGTTTTTT. It yields the protein CASSEHRGAGTGELFF.

This clone occurred once. This chain links TRBV7-2 with TRBJ1-3; D perhaps matches TRBD1 (5 bases). The ends were cut back, 1 base at V and 3 bases at J, with 13 bases in the middle. The CDR3 is 16 amino acids. The germline CDR1 and CDR2 sequences are SGHTA and FQGNSA. The CDR3 DNA sequence: TGTGCCAGCAGCTTAGGACAGCAAGGCCTTGGAAACACCATATATTTT. It translates to CASSLGQQGLGNTIYF.

This clone was seen a single time. This chain links TRBV28 with TRBJ1-4, with 8 bases fitting TRBD1. The CDR3 has 14 residues. The J segment lost 6 bases and the V segment lost 5 bases, leaving 5 bases of the junction unmatched. Germline CDR1 and CDR2: MDHEN and SYDVKM. CDR3 DNA sequence: TGTGCCAGCAGTCTCAGGACAGGGTATGAAAAACTGTTTTTT. Its translation: CASSLRTGYEKLFF.

The chain links TRBV28 to TRBJ1-6; D is perhaps TRBD1 (6 bases). The germline gives CDR1 MDHEN, CDR2 SYDVKM. Trimming removed 2 bases at V and 6 bases at J, with 14 bases between. There are 16 residues in the CDR3. The CDR3 spells CASSLISGGGNSPLHF. DNA of the CDR3: TGTGCCAGCAGTTTAATCTCGGGAGGGGGTAATTCACCCCTCCACTTT.

The chain joins TRBV7-3 to TRBJ2-3; possibly TRBD2 for D (6 bases). This CDR3 is built from 16 residues. V was clipped by 2 bases and J by 1 base, with 13 bases between them. Germline CDR1 SGHTA, CDR2 FQGTGA. The CDR3 region has the DNA TGTGCCAGCAGCTTATTCGGGAGTCTCCGCACAGATACGCAGTATTTT. Its translation: CASSLFGSLRTDTQYF.